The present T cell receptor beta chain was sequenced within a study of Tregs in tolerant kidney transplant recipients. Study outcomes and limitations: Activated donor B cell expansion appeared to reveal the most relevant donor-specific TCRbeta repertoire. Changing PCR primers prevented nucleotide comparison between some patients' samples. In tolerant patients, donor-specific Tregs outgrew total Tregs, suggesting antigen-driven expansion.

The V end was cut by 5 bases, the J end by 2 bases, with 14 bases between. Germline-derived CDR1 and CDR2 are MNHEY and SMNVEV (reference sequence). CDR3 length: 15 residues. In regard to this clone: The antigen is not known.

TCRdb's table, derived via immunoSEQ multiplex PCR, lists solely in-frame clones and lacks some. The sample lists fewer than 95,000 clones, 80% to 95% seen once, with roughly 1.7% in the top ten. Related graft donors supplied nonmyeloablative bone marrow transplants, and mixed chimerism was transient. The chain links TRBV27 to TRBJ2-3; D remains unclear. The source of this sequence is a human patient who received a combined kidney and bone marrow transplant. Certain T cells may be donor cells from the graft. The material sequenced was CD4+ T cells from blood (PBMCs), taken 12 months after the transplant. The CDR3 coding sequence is TGTGCCAGCAGTCCCCGAGTAGCCATCACAGATACGCAGTATTTT. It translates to CASSPRVAITDTQYF.